The clone carrying this TCR beta chain was seen only a few times. All of the isolated RNA was reverse transcribed, so expressed TCRB transcripts were sequenced. Profiled with immunoSEQ multiplex PCR; TCRdb holds only in-frame clones, not every one. The data show hundreds of thousands of clones, about 32% seen once. These data originate in a study of beta chain features in type 1 diabetes. This CDR3 is built from 14 residues. Germline V gene data show CDR1 as GTSNPN and CDR2 as SVGIG (reference sequence). The V end was cut by 3 bases, the J end by 5 bases, with 17 bases between. The genes are TRBV30 and TRBJ2-7, with D perhaps matching TRBD1 (5 bases). This TCR came from a man between 18 and 29 years old in good health. Sequencing was carried out using naive CD4+ T cells from blood. In nucleotides, the CDR3 is TGTGCCTGGAGATCGTGGGGCGGCCGGGACGAGCAGTACTTC. Translating gives CAWRSWGGRDEQYF.